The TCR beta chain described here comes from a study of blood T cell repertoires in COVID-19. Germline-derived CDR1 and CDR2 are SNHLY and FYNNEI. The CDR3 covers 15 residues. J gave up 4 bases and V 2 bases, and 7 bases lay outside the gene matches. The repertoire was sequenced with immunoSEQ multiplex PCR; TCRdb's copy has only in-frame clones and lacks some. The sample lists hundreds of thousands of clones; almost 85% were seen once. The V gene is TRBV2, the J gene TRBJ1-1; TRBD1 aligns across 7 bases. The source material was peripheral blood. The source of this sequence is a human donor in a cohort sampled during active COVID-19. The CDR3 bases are TGTGCCAGCAGTGAAAACAGGGGTCATGCCACTGAAGCTTTCTTT. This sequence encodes CASSENRGHATEAFF.